The present T cell receptor (beta chain) was sequenced within a study of blood T cell repertoires in COVID-19. Per the germline V gene, CDR1 is SGDLS and CDR2 is YYNGEE. CDR3 length: 14 amino acids. V gave up 1 base and J gave up 4 bases, with 8 bases separating them. Sequencing was performed with immunoSEQ multiplex PCR; in TCRdb, only in-frame clones are kept and a portion is missing. In the table there are 95,000 to 150,000 clones, about four fifths of which are singletons. Sequenced input: peripheral blood. The receptor was derived from an elderly man with active or convalescent COVID-19. The chain employs TRBV9 and TRBJ2-2; D perhaps matches TRBD1 (5 bases). CDR3 region: CASSVQGTTGELFF. The CDR3 DNA follows: TGTGCCAGCAGCGTACAGGGTACCACCGGGGAGCTGTTTTTT.